The entry below describes one T cell receptor (beta chain). In the authors' methods: Reference gene primer amplification yielded estimated nucleated cell counts. Here immunoSEQ multiplex PCR was the method, and the copy in TCRdb shows in-frame clones only, minus some. V, J and clone size are taken as reported in that table, and D and trimming were inferred from the DNA itself. The table records 380,000 or so clones, 70% to 90% of them present only once. Cohorts were determined from participant-reported clinical history. This record comes from a study of blood T cell repertoires in COVID-19. Study-level background: Donors in the United States, Italy and Spain gave samples during acute or convalescent COVID-19.

The TCR was taken from a woman aged 40 to 50 with acute COVID-19. Sequenced: PBMCs or T cells enriched from blood (not recorded which).

CDR3 amino acids: CASRLRAGGPTDTQYF. The DNA of the CDR3 is TGTGCCAGTAGACTTAGAGCGGGGGGGCCTACAGATACGCAGTATTTT. The chain employs TRBV19 and TRBJ2-3, with TRBD2 identical over 10 bases. CDR3 length: 16 amino acids. J was trimmed by 3 bases and V by 6 bases; bases with no gene match: 9. Germline CDR1 reads LNHDA; CDR2 reads SQIVND (reference sequence).